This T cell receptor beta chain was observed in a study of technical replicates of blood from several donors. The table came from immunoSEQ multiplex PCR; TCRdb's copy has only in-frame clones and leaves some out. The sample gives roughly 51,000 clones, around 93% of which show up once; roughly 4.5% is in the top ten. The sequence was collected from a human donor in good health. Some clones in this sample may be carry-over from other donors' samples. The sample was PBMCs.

The CDR3 sequence is CASSVAPGRERTDTQYF. The CDR3, as DNA: TGTGCCAGCAGCGTAGCCCCCGGACGGGAGCGCACAGATACGCAGTATTTT. V and J are TRBV9 and TRBJ2-3, with D possibly TRBD2 on 6 matching bases. Germline V lookup: CDR1 SGDLS, CDR2 YYNGEE. The CDR3 runs 17 residues. The ends were cut back, 0 bases at V and 1 base at J, with 15 bases in the middle. Filled out from reference TRBV9 and TRBJ2-3, the complete variable domain reads DSGVTQTPKHLITATGQRVTLRCSPRSGDLSVYWYQQSLDQGLQFLIQYYNGEERAKGNILERFSAQQFPDLHSELNLSSLELGDSALYFCASSVAPGRERTDTQYFGPGTRLTVL.